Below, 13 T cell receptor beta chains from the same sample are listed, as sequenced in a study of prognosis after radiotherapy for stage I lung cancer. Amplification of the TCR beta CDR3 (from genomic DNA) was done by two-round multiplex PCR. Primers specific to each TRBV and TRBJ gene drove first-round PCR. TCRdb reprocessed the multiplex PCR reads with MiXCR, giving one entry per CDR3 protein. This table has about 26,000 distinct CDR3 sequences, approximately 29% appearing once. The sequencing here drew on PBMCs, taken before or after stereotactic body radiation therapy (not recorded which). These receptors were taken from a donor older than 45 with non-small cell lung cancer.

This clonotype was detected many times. CDR3 DNA: TGTGCCAGCAGCCCCATCGGGCGAAGTGAGGCAGAGACCCAGTACTTC. Its translation is CASSPIGRSEAETQYF. The chain joins TRBV11-2 to TRBJ2-5, with D unresolved. Trimming pared 5 bases from V and 4 bases from J, leaving 20 bases between. The germline gives CDR1 SGHAT, CDR2 FQNNGV. The CDR3 runs to 16 residues. Complete variable domain (other parts from reference TRBV11-2 and TRBJ2-5): EAGVAQSPRYKIIEKRQSVAFWCNPISGHATLYWYQQILGQGPKLLIQFQNNGVVDDSQLPKDRFSAERLKGVDSTLKIQPAKLEDSAVYLCASSPIGRSEAETQYFGPGTRLLVL.

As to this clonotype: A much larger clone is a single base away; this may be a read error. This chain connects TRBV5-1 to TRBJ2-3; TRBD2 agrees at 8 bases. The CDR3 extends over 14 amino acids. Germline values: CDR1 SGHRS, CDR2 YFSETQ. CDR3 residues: CASSSGGPTDMQYF. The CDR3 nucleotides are TGCGCCAGCAGCTCGGGGGGGCCCACAGATATGCAGTATTTT.

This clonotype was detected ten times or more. The CDR3 DNA follows: TGCGCCAGCAGCTTTCATCAGGGTACCGAGCAGTACTTC. Protein: CASSFHQGTEQYF. The chain couples TRBV5-1 to TRBJ2-7, with D possibly matching TRBD1 (5 bases). The germline V and J ends were trimmed by 2 bases and 6 bases, with 12 bases remaining between them. The CDR3 consists of 13 residues. The germline gives CDR1 SGHRS, CDR2 YFSETQ.

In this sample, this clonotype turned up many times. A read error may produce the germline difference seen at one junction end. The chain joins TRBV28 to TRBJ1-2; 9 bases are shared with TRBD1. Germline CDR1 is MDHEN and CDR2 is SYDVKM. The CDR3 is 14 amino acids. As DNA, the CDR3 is TGTGCCGGCAGATCCCGGGACAGGGCTTTAGGCTACACCTTC. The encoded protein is CAGRSRDRALGYTF.

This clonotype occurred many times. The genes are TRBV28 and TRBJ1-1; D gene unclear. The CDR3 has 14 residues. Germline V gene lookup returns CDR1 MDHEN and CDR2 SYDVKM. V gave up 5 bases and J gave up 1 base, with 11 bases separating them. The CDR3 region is CASSQQWGNTEAFF. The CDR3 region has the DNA TGTGCCAGCAGTCAGCAATGGGGGAACACTGAAGCTTTCTTT.

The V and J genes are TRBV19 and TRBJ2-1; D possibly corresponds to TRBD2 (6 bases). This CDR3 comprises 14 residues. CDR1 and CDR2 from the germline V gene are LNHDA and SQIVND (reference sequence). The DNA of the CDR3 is TGTTCCATTAGTATTCTGCCGGGAGACAATGAGCAGTTCTTC. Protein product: CSISILPGDNEQFF.

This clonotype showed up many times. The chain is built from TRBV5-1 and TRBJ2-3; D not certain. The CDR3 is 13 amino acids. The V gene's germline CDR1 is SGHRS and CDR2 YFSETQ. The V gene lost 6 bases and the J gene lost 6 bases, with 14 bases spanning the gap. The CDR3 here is CASMVGFSDTQYF. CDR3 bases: TGCGCCAGCATGGTCGGTTTTTCGGATACGCAGTATTTT.

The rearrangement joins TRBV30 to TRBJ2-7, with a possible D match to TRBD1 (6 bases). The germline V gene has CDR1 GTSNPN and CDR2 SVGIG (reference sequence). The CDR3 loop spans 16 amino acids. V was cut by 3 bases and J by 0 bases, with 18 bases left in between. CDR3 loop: CAWRLSGGVSSYEQYF. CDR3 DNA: TGTGCCTGGAGACTTAGTGGGGGCGTTAGCTCCTACGAGCAGTACTTC. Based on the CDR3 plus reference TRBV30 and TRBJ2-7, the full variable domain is SQTIHQWPATLVQPVGSPLSLECTVEGTSNPNLYWYRQAAGRGLQLLFYSVGIGQISSEVPQNLSASRPQDRQFILSSKKLLLSDSGFYLCAWRLSGGVSSYEQYFGPGTRLTVT.

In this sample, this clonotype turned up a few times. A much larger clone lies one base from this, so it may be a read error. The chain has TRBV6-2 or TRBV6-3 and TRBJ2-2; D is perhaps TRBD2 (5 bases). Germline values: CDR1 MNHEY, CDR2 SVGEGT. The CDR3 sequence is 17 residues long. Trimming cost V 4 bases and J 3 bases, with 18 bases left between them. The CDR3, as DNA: TGTGCCAGCAGTTCCCCGGTTAGAGCGGTCCACACCGGGGAGCTGTTTTTT. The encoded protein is CASSSPVRAVHTGELFF.

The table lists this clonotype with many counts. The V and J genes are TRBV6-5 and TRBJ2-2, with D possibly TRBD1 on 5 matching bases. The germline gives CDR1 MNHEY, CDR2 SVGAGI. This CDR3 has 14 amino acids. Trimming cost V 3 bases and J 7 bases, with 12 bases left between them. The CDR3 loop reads CASSYQGPSGELFF. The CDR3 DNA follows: TGTGCCAGCAGTTATCAGGGCCCTAGCGGGGAGCTGTTTTTT.

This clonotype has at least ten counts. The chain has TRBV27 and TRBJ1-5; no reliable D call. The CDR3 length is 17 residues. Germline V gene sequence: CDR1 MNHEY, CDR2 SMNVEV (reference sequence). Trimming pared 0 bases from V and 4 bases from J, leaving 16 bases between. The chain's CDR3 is CASSLSLRGNGNQPQHF. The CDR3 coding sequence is TGTGCCAGCAGTTTATCCTTACGGGGTAATGGGAATCAGCCCCAGCATTTT.

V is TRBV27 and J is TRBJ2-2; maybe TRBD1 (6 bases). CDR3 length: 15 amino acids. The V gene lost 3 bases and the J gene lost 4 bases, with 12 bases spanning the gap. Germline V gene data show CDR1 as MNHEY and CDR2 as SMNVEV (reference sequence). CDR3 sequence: CASSFWQGRTGELFF. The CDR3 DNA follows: TGTGCCAGCAGTTTCTGGCAGGGGCGCACCGGGGAGCTGTTTTTT.

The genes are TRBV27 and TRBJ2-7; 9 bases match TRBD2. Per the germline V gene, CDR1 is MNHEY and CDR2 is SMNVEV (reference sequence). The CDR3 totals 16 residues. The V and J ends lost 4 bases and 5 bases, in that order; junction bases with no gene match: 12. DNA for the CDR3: TGTGCCAGCAGTTCCCGGGTAGCGGGAGCAGGCCACGAGCAGTACTTC. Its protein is CASSSRVAGAGHEQYF.